The clone carrying this T cell receptor beta chain was seen a handful of times. As yet, its antigen is unknown. This CDR3 is built from 15 residues. Trimming shortened V by 1 base and J by 0 bases, and 7 bases separated the two germline ends. CDR1 and CDR2 (germline): LGHNA, YSLEER. This sample stems from a study of Ad26.COV2.S vaccination and SARS-CoV-2 variants. Study overall: In the study, Ad26.COV2.S was injected intramuscularly once, or twice 56 days apart.

The sample's treatment: 19 received Ad26.COV2.S at low or high dose, single or two shots; about five received placebo; per-sample allocation not given. It was on day 63 after the first vaccine or placebo injection that samples were taken. It was an adult aged 18-55 years in Boston who was the donor. Measured with immunoSEQ multiplex PCR; TCRdb has only the in-frame clones, and not every one. The sample carries about 680,000 clones, 70% to 90% recorded once. Whole-study results and caveats: Total T cell responses, in the TCR breadth and depth analyses, may have been underestimated.

The sequences come from peripheral blood, collected in a trial of Ad26.COV2.S vaccine versus placebo. The TCR originated in a person between 18 and 65 years old who received the Ad26.COV2.S COVID-19 vaccine or a placebo. The rearrangement links TRBV4-3 to TRBJ1-3; D remains unclear. The CDR3 sequence: CASSQGRPSGNTIYF. CDR3 DNA: TGCGCCAGCAGCCAAGGACGGCCCTCTGGAAACACCATATATTTT.